This T cell receptor beta chain was sequenced in a study of blood T cell repertoires in COVID-19. About the study: Sites across the United States, Italy and Spain contributed samples from acute and convalescent COVID-19. Sources were T cells, B-cell-depleted T cells, or PBMCs; the material itself was cDNA or gDNA.

In the authors' methods: Reference gene primer amplification gave nucleated cell count estimates. The repertoire was sequenced with immunoSEQ multiplex PCR; TCRdb's copy has only in-frame clones and lacks some. V and J calls and clone size come straight from that table; D and trimming were deduced from the DNA. The repertoire has 200,000 to 250,000 clones, just over 85% of them found once; the top ten carry more than 9%. Germline-derived CDR1 and CDR2 are MNHNS and SASEGT. The length of the CDR3 is 14 residues. The ends lost 3 bases at V and 3 bases at J; junction bases unmatched: 3. Seattle cases were enrolled at active infection and followed longitudinally.

The V call is TRBV6-1, the J call TRBJ2-7; TRBD2 matches 9 bases. Sequencing input: peripheral blood. The origin of this receptor is a man aged 50 to 60 with COVID-19, enrolled during active disease. CDR3 sequence reads: CASSERREGYEQYF. The CDR3 nucleotides read TGTGCCAGCAGTGAGCGGCGGGAGGGCTACGAGCAGTACTTC.